Described below is a single T cell receptor beta chain sequence and its context. The sample holds other DNA sequences that translate to the same CDR3. The germline V gene encodes CDR1 SGHVS and CDR2 FNYEAQ. The CDR3 totals 15 residues. The germline V and J ends were trimmed by 1 base and 8 bases, with 15 bases remaining between them. The protocol was immunoSEQ multiplex PCR, while the TCRdb copy is restricted to in-frame clones and leaves out a portion. The table includes millions of clones, about 95% detected once. As defined, naive CD8 cells were CD45RO-negative and positively selected for CCR7, with terminally differentiated effector memory CD45RA+ cells excluded. This sample was taken from a study of shared clonotypes between healthy human individuals.

The sequence was collected from a man younger than 35 in good health. Sequencing was performed on naive CD8+ T cells sorted from blood. The chain couples TRBV7-6 to TRBJ2-1; D might be TRBD2 (5 bases). CDR3: CASSLGLTNGDEQFF. The CDR3 DNA is TGTGCCAGCAGCTTAGGACTGACTAACGGCGATGAGCAGTTCTTC.